The sequence of this T cell receptor (beta chain) was determined in a study of identical twins. Unique molecular identifiers were present on cDNA, and template switching added a universal primer site. One entry per CDR3 protein results from TCRdb running MiXCR on the 5' RACE reads. Of around 550,000 distinct CDR3 sequences listed, about 16% are singletons. This CDR3 region has 17 residues. V lost 0 bases and J 4 bases, leaving 18 bases between the germline ends. The V gene's germline CDR1 is MNHEY and CDR2 SVGAGI. These data are also associated with another study on yellow fever vaccine responses in identical twins.

The sequencing input was CD4+ T cells sorted from blood. The receptor comes from a woman in her late teens or twenties in good health. V usage is TRBV6-5 and J usage is TRBJ1-2; D not certain. CDR3 protein: CASSYSKTPGEGYGYTF. CDR3 in DNA: TGTGCCAGCAGTTACTCGAAAACGCCCGGGGAGGGCTATGGCTACACCTTC.